Here is one T cell receptor beta chain with its context. As yet, its antigen is unknown. Measured with immunoSEQ multiplex PCR; TCRdb has only the in-frame clones, and not every one. The sample contains about 29,000 clones, about three quarters of which appear only once. The entry originates in a study of regulatory dendritic cells for organ transplantation. Whole-study findings and limits: Resting memory CD8+ T cells held the most alloreactive clonotypes. Naive T cells showed high diversity, memory cells less, memory CD8+ least.

FACS sorted CD4+ or CD8+ T cells into CD45RA+ naive and CD45RO+ memory. The sequenced material came from memory CD4+ T cells from blood. The subset was: CD45RO+ memory T cells. The receptor was derived from a human donor in good health.

The CDR3 is CASSLTYQDYEQYF. The CDR3 region has the DNA TGTGCCAGCAGTTTAACCTACCAGGACTACGAGCAGTACTTC. The V and J genes are TRBV28 and TRBJ2-7; D is undetermined. V lost 2 bases, J lost 3 bases, and 11 bases lay in between. The CDR3 covers 14 residues. Per germline, CDR1 MDHEN and CDR2 SYDVKM.